This T cell receptor (beta chain) is from a study of cytomegalovirus exposure and HLA in healthy donors. Comments on this clone: As yet, its antigen is unknown.

Study-level points and caveats: V- and J-gene trimming of TCR beta was linked (in a later analysis) to a missense DCLRE1C variant.

This PCR relied on a set of 60 Vbeta primers and 13 Jbeta primers. The table came from immunoSEQ multiplex PCR; TCRdb's copy has only in-frame clones and leaves some out. The table has 150,000 to 200,000 clones, about three quarters seen once; the top ten hold approximately 3.7%. V lost 1 base to trimming and J lost 7 bases, with 8 bases between them. Germline lookup yields CDR1 SGHNT and CDR2 YYREEE (reference sequence). The CDR3 has 13 amino acids. The TCR originated in a woman aged 55 to 70 in good health and CMV-seropositive. The rearrangement links TRBV5-4 to TRBJ1-4, with D possibly being TRBD1 (6 bases). Sample: PBMCs. CDR3 amino acids: CASSLTGSEKLFF. CDR3 DNA: TGTGCCAGCAGCTTGACAGGGAGTGAAAAACTGTTTTTT.